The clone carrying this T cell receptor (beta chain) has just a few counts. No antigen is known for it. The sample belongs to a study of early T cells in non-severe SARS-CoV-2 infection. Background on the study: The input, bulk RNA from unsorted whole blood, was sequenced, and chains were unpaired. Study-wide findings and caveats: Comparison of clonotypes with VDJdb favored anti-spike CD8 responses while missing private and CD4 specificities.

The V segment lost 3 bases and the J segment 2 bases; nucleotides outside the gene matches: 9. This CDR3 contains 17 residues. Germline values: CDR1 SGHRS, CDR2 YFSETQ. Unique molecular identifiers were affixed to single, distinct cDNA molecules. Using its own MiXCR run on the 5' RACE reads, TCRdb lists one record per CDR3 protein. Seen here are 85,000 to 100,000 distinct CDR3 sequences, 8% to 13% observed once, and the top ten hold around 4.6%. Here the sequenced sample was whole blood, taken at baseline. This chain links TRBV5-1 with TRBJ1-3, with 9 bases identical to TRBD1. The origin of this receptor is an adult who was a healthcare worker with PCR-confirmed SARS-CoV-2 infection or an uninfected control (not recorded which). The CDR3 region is CASSSGTGSMAGNTIYF. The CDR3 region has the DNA TGCGCCAGCAGCTCCGGGACAGGGTCTATGGCTGGAAACACCATATATTTT.